This paragraph reports one TCR beta chain. This entry belongs to a study of technical replicates of blood from a handful of donors. Sequencing was performed with immunoSEQ multiplex PCR; in TCRdb, only in-frame clones are kept and a portion is missing. The data contain approximately 51,000 clones, around 93% of them singletons. The CDR3 runs to 16 residues. V was pared by 5 bases and J by 5 bases, with 21 bases between. Germline assignment: CDR1 LGHNT and CDR2 FRNRAP. Input material: PBMCs. This receptor was identified in a human donor in good health. Some clones in this sample may be carry-over from other donors' samples. The rearrangement uses TRBV12-5 and TRBJ1-1, with D perhaps TRBD1 (6 bases). CDR3 nucleotide sequence: TGTGCTAGTGGTATGAGCGGCGGGGGCTCAAGGACTGAAGCTTTCTTT. Translation gives CASGMSGGGSRTEAFF.